This paragraph reports one T cell receptor (beta chain). Its antigen is currently unknown. Deletions cut 5 bases from V and 8 bases from J, with 16 bases between. Germline loops: CDR1 MNHEY, CDR2 SMNVEV (reference sequence). The CDR3 consists of 14 residues. This sample is drawn from a study of T cells in localized non-small cell lung cancer. General observations from the study: Prolonged overall survival went with higher T cell density in the blood. Adjacent uninvolved lung had the highest clonality, suggesting focused antigen responses. A median of around 60 clones ranked among the top 100 in tumor appeared in adjacent lung. Since sequencing was restricted to only one region of the tumor, intratumor heterogeneity remains a possibility.

Method: immunoSEQ multiplex PCR; TCRdb's copy keeps in-frame clones and lacks some. The sample has 60,000 to 75,000 clones; 84% are singletons. This TCR derives from a female donor older than 55 with stage I lung adenocarcinoma. Here the sequenced sample was peripheral blood, taken before any cancer treatment. The chain combines TRBV27 with TRBJ2-1, with D maybe TRBD2 (6 bases). The CDR3 spells CASSTLTSSHEQFF. CDR3 in DNA: TGTGCCAGCAGTACCCTGACTAGTTCCCATGAGCAGTTCTTC.